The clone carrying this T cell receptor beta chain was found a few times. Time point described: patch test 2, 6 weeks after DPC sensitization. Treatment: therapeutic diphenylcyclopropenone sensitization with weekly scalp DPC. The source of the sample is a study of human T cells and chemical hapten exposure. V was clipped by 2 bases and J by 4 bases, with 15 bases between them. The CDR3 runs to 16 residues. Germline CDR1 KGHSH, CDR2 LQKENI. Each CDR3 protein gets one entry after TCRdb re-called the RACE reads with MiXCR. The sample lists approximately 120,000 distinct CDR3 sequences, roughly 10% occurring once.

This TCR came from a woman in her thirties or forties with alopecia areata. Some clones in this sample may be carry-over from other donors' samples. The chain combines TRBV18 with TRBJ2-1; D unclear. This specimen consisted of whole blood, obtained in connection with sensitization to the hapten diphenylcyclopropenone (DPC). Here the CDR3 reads CASSPDPKTTYNEQFF. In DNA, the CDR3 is TGTGCCAGCTCACCAGACCCGAAAACCACATACAATGAGCAGTTCTTC.